Each of the 32 T cell receptor beta chains below was sequenced from the same sample in a study of T cell repertoires in cytomegalovirus infection. Their antigens are not known. TCRdb itself ran the reads through MiXCR, one entry per CDR3 protein. Altogether roughly 180,000 distinct CDR3 sequences are present, about 20% being singletons, with the ten largest covering around a quarter. The specimen comprised CD8+ T cells from cultured PBMCs, sampled from culture after CMV antigen stimulation. The receptors come from a human donor in good health (CMV status not recorded). Some clones in this sample may be carry-over from other donors' samples.

This clonotype was detected a few times. The genes are TRBV11-2 and TRBJ1-1; the D is unclear. This CDR3 is 17 amino acids long. Between the trimmed V and J ends, which lost 3 bases and 1 base, there was a span of 18 bases. CDR1 SGHAT and CDR2 FQNNGV come from the germline V gene. The CDR3 DNA reads as TGTGCCAGCAGCTTTTGGACTCAACTACCTAAGAACACTGAAGCTTTCTTT. The encoded protein is CASSFWTQLPKNTEAFF.

At least ten counts were recorded for this clonotype. This chain connects TRBV2 to TRBJ2-7, with 7 bases matching TRBD1. This CDR3 comprises 15 residues. V was clipped by 2 bases and J by 2 bases; unmatched bases: 6. Germline CDR1 reads SNHLY; CDR2 reads FYNNEI. The CDR3 loop is CASSEIQGSPYEQYF. CDR3 DNA: TGTGCCAGCAGTGAAATACAGGGGAGTCCCTACGAGCAGTACTTC.

V and J are TRBV7-9 and TRBJ2-5, with 8 positions matching TRBD2. This CDR3 is 16 amino acids long. The germline gives CDR1 SEHNR, CDR2 FQNEAQ (reference sequence). The junction had 10 bases not matched to a gene; V was cut back by 5 bases and J by 2 bases. For the CDR3, the DNA is TGTGCCAGCAGCCGGCTCGAGATAGCGGGGCAAGAGACCCAGTACTTC. Protein product: CASSRLEIAGQETQYF.

This clonotype was found a few times. The chain recombines TRBV6-9 with TRBJ2-2; D gene ambiguous. This CDR3 has 14 amino acids. Germline loops: CDR1 MNHGY, CDR2 SVAAGI. V was clipped by 4 bases and J by 3 bases, with 9 bases between them. The DNA of the CDR3 is TGTGCCAGCAGTTCCCTGATAGACACCGGGGAGCTGTTTTTT. It is translated as CASSSLIDTGELFF.

The rearrangement joins TRBV12-3 or TRBV12-4 to TRBJ2-1; 9 bases align to TRBD1. This CDR3 is 13 amino acids long. The ends lost 8 bases at V and 7 bases at J; junction bases unmatched: 6. In DNA form, the CDR3 reads TGTGCCAGCTACGGACAGGGGACTAATGAGCAGTTCTTC. The encoded protein is CASYGQGTNEQFF.

V gene TRBV7-2 combines with J gene TRBJ1-3; D possibly corresponds to TRBD1 (5 bases). The germline V gene has CDR1 SGHTA and CDR2 FQGNSA. With 5 bases removed from V and 0 bases from J, the gap between germline ends came to 14 bases. The CDR3 extends over 16 amino acids. CDR3 loop: CASSPLTGRSGNTIYF. CDR3 DNA: TGTGCCAGCAGCCCTTTAACAGGCCGCTCTGGAAACACCATATATTTT.

The sample holds a few counts of this clonotype. The rearrangement links TRBV4-3 to TRBJ1-6; unclear D gene. V dropped 2 bases and J dropped 6 bases, with 14 bases sitting between them. CDR3 length equals 16 residues. Germline loops: CDR1 LGHNA, CDR2 YSLEER. CDR3 sequence: CASSQKDLIANSPLHF. As DNA, the CDR3 is TGCGCCAGCAGCCAAAAAGACCTTATTGCTAATTCACCCCTCCACTTT.

This clonotype is a singleton in its sample. The chain uses TRBV7-2 and TRBJ1-1; no clear D. CDR1 is SGHTA and CDR2 is FQGNSA in the germline V gene. The length of the CDR3 is 12 residues. Trimming removed 5 bases from V and 8 bases from J, with 12 bases in between. The DNA for the CDR3 is TGTGCCAGCAGCGGCGGGCCTCAGGAAGCTTTCTTT. It encodes CASSGGPQEAFF.

J is TRBJ2-3 and V is TRBV7-8; TRBD2 matches 8 bases. Germline assignment: CDR1 SGHVS and CDR2 FQNEAQ. This CDR3 comprises 16 residues. V shed 4 bases, J shed 0 bases, and the junction held 6 bases outside the gene matches. The CDR3 DNA is TGTGCCAGCAGCTCTAAGCGGGGGCCTAGCACAGATACGCAGTATTTT. As protein: CASSSKRGPSTDTQYF.

This clonotype was seen more than once but under ten times. The chain couples TRBV7-9 to TRBJ2-5; TRBD2 aligns across 7 bases. V lost 3 bases, J lost 5 bases, and 9 bases stayed unmatched. CDR3 size: 15 residues. From germline, CDR1 is SEHNR and CDR2 FQNEAQ (reference sequence). The DNA for the CDR3 is TGTGCCAGCAGCTTGGTTAAGGGAGGGGCCGAGACCCAGTACTTC. The encoded protein is CASSLVKGGAETQYF.

This sequence joins TRBV5-4 and TRBJ2-7; D possibly matches TRBD1 or TRBD2 (5 bases each). Per the germline V gene, CDR1 is SGHNT and CDR2 is YYREEE (reference sequence). This CDR3 has 16 amino acids. The V and J ends lost 4 bases and 4 bases respectively, with 21 bases between them. Written as DNA, the CDR3 is TGTGCCAGCAGCCATGGGGCGGGCCGGAGGAGGTACGAGCAGTACTTC. Protein product: CASSHGAGRRRYEQYF.

The chain is built from TRBV4-1 and TRBJ1-1, with D possibly matching TRBD1 (5 bases). CDR1 is MGHRA, CDR2 YSYEKL, per germline. V lost 4 bases and J 0 bases, leaving 15 bases between the germline ends. The CDR3 runs 16 residues. CDR3 sequence (DNA): TGCGCCAGCAGCCCCTTGGGGGTTGGGATGAACACTGAAGCTTTCTTT. Protein product: CASSPLGVGMNTEAFF.

V and J are TRBV4-1 and TRBJ2-7; a weak D match, TRBD1 (5 bases). The CDR3 has 14 residues. In germline, CDR1 is MGHRA, CDR2 YSYEKL. The germline V and J ends were trimmed by 7 bases and 2 bases, with 15 bases remaining between them. CDR3 in amino acids: CASKGEGAPYEQYF. CDR3 bases: TGCGCCAGCAAAGGTGAAGGGGCCCCCTACGAGCAGTACTTC.

This chain connects TRBV12-3 or TRBV12-4 to TRBJ1-1; 7 positions agree with TRBD1. The CDR3 contains 14 residues. V gave up 3 bases and J gave up 5 bases; unmatched junction bases: 6. Written as DNA, the CDR3 is TGTGCCAGCAGTTTGAGGGCAGGGGGGACTGAAGCTTTCTTT. Translation: CASSLRAGGTEAFF.

The chain uses TRBV12-5 and TRBJ1-2; D is undetermined. V lost 5 bases and J 4 bases, leaving 17 bases between the germline ends. The CDR3 loop spans 15 amino acids. CDR1 and CDR2 (germline): LGHNT, FRNRAP. The CDR3 nucleotides read TGTGCTAGTGGTCAAGAACAGTACCCCCTCTATGGCTACACCTTC. It is translated as CASGQEQYPLYGYTF. Full variable domain (remainder filled in from reference TRBV12-5 and TRBJ1-2): DARVTQTPRHKVTEMGQEVTMRCQPILGHNTVFWYRQTMMQGLELLAYFRNRAPLDDSGMPKDRFSAEMPDATLATLKIQPSEPRDSAVYFCASGQEQYPLYGYTFGSGTRLTVV.

This clonotype was seen a few times. V usage is TRBV19 and J usage is TRBJ2-2, with D perhaps matching TRBD2 (5 bases). With 6 bases removed from V and 6 bases from J, the gap between germline ends came to 26 bases. This CDR3 is built from 18 residues. From germline, CDR1 is LNHDA and CDR2 SQIVND (reference sequence). CDR3 sequence: CASSHTGMEHARAGELFF. The CDR3 DNA follows: TGTGCCAGTAGCCATACCGGGATGGAACACGCGCGCGCCGGGGAGCTGTTTTTT.

This chain joins TRBV12-3 or TRBV12-4 and TRBJ1-3; possible D gene TRBD1, 5 bases. V lost 6 bases to trimming and J lost 0 bases, with 24 bases between them. The CDR3 spans 19 residues. The CDR3 here is CASSPPQPTAYHSGNTIYF. CDR3 nucleotides: TGTGCCAGCAGCCCCCCACAACCGACAGCGTACCACTCTGGAAACACCATATATTTT.

In its sample, this clonotype was seen many times. The CDR3 reads CASSSLYGYTF. The CDR3 DNA reads as TGTGCCAGCAGTTCCCTCTATGGCTACACCTTC. The V and J genes are TRBV12-3 or TRBV12-4 and TRBJ1-2; D remains unclear. The ends were cut back, 4 bases at V and 4 bases at J, with 4 bases in the middle. The CDR3 is 11 residues long.

The chain uses TRBV6-1 and TRBJ2-5; 9 bases fit TRBD1. The junction had 13 bases not matched to a gene; V was cut back by 7 bases and J by 1 base. CDR3 length equals 17 residues. Germline CDR1 MNHNS, CDR2 SASEGT. CDR3 sequence (DNA): TGTGCCAGCAACGGACGAAGGACAGGGGTTGTCCAAGAGACCCAGTACTTC. It yields the protein CASNGRRTGVVQETQYF.

This clonotype was counted between two and nine times. V usage is TRBV11-2 and J usage is TRBJ2-4; D is possibly TRBD1 (5 bases). Trimming shortened V by 2 bases and J by 4 bases, and 12 bases separated the two germline ends. This CDR3 has 15 amino acids. Germline CDR1 SGHAT, CDR2 FQNNGV. For the CDR3, the DNA is TGTGCCAGCAGCTTAAGTGCGACAGTGAAAAACATTCAGTACTTC. Translating it yields CASSLSATVKNIQYF.

This clonotype occurred a few times. The rearrangement uses TRBV4-3 and TRBJ1-3, with D hard to call. The V end lost 4 bases, the J end lost 9 bases, and 13 bases lay between the germline ends. CDR3 size: 13 residues. The germline V gene encodes CDR1 LGHNA and CDR2 YSLEER. The CDR3 DNA sequence: TGCGCCAGCAGCCTCACGGCAGAAGGCACCATATATTTT. Translation gives CASSLTAEGTIYF.

V usage is TRBV28 and J usage is TRBJ2-7; D is possibly TRBD1 or TRBD2 (5 bases each). Trimming took off 2 bases at V and 4 bases at J, with 18 bases between the two ends. The CDR3 loop spans 16 amino acids. Germline-derived CDR1 and CDR2 are MDHEN and SYDVKM. Written as DNA, the CDR3 is TGTGCCAGCAGTTTAAGCGAGGGGCAGGTTGATTACGAGCAGTACTTC. This sequence encodes CASSLSEGQVDYEQYF.

This clonotype was counted only a few times. The chain links TRBV6-1 to TRBJ1-1, with 8 bases identical to TRBD1. CDR1 and CDR2 (germline): MNHNS, SASEGT. The CDR3 runs 17 residues. The J segment lost 4 bases and the V segment lost 1 base, leaving 11 bases of the junction unmatched. CDR3 amino acids: CASSEVTGVRGSTEAFF. For the CDR3, the DNA is TGTGCCAGCAGTGAAGTGACAGGGGTCAGGGGTAGCACTGAAGCTTTCTTT.

This clonotype was counted between two and nine times. The V gene is TRBV6-5, the J gene TRBJ2-7; D gene unclear. Trimming took 1 base from V and 1 from J, leaving 8 bases between them. The length of the CDR3 is 14 residues. Germline CDR1 and CDR2: MNHEY and SVGAGI. As DNA, the CDR3 is TGTGCCAGCAGTTACTACGGAGAGTCCTACGAGCAGTACTTC. Its translation is CASSYYGESYEQYF.

This clonotype has more than one count but fewer than ten. V is TRBV19 and J is TRBJ1-1; no definite D call. V was cut by 3 bases and J by 6 bases, with 11 bases left in between. CDR3 length: 13 amino acids. The germline CDR1 and CDR2 sequences are LNHDA and SQIVND (reference sequence). In DNA form, the CDR3 reads TGTGCCAGTAGTATTGGGCTGGTATCTGAAGCTTTCTTT. It specifies CASSIGLVSEAFF.

This rearrangement joins TRBV7-9 to TRBJ1-1; no clear D gene. With 1 base removed from V and 4 bases from J, the gap between germline ends came to 16 bases. The CDR3 length is 16 residues. Germline assignment: CDR1 SEHNR and CDR2 FQNEAQ (reference sequence). CDR3 sequence (DNA): TGTGCCAGCAGCTTAGAGTCAGGAGTTGTCGGCACTGAAGCTTTCTTT. This codes for CASSLESGVVGTEAFF.

This chain connects TRBV9 to TRBJ2-2; D ambiguous. Germline V gene sequence: CDR1 SGDLS, CDR2 YYNGEE. The V end was cut by 2 bases, the J end by 6 bases, with 5 bases between. The CDR3 covers 12 residues. CDR3 amino acids: CASSVTAGELFF. The CDR3 bases are TGTGCCAGCAGCGTGACTGCCGGGGAGCTGTTTTTT.

The chain employs TRBV5-6 and TRBJ2-1; TRBD2 aligns across 8 bases. CDR1 is SGHDT and CDR2 is YYEEEE in the germline V gene. The CDR3 contains 15 residues. Trimming at V came to 3 bases and at J to 8 bases, leaving 10 bases not matched to a gene. In DNA, the CDR3 is TGTGCCAGCAGCTCCCTGGGCGGGGGGAGCGATGAGCAGTTCTTC. Its protein is CASSSLGGGSDEQFF.

The sample holds many counts of this clonotype. CDR3 in amino acids: CASRTGGGSYNEQFF. CDR3 nucleotides: TGTGCCAGCAGAACGGGGGGAGGCTCCTACAATGAGCAGTTCTTC. The genes are TRBV5-6 and TRBJ2-1, with 7 bases lining up with TRBD2. The CDR3 loop spans 15 amino acids. After removal of 5 bases from V and 0 bases from J, the junction contained 5 bases not matched to a gene. In germline, CDR1 is SGHDT, CDR2 YYEEEE. Full variable domain (rest looked up from reference TRBV5-6 and TRBJ2-1): DAGVTQSPTHLIKTRGQQVTLRCSPKSGHDTVSWYQQALGQGPQFIFQYYEEEERQRGNFPDRFSGHQFPNYSSELNVNALLLGDSALYLCASRTGGGSYNEQFFGPGTRLTVL.

The chain employs TRBV7-9 and TRBJ1-1; D remains ambiguous. The CDR3 length is 14 residues. Germline loops: CDR1 SEHNR, CDR2 FQNEAQ (reference sequence). The V and J ends lost 5 bases and 5 bases respectively, with 15 bases between them. CDR3 DNA: TGTGCCAGCAGCCCCGAAACTGGCGGAACTGAAGCTTTCTTT. As protein: CASSPETGGTEAFF.

J is TRBJ2-7 and V is TRBV4-3; 11 nucleotides line up with TRBD1. The germline V gene encodes CDR1 LGHNA and CDR2 YSLEER. The J segment lost 4 bases and the V segment lost 0 bases, leaving 2 bases of the junction unmatched. The CDR3 totals 15 residues. The CDR3 DNA follows: TGCGCCAGCAGCCAAGAGGACAGGGGGCAGTACGAGCAGTACTTC. Its protein product is CASSQEDRGQYEQYF.

The rearrangement joins TRBV7-6 to TRBJ1-4, with D possibly being TRBD1 (5 bases). CDR3 length equals 16 residues. V dropped 1 base and J dropped 4 bases, with 13 bases sitting between them. Germline-derived CDR1 and CDR2 are SGHVS and FNYEAQ. CDR3 nucleotides: TGTGCCAGCAGCTTAGAGATGGCAGGGCTTAATGAAAAACTGTTTTTT. This gives the protein CASSLEMAGLNEKLFF.